This T cell receptor beta chain was identified in a study of graft-versus-host responses after intestinal transplantation. As for the study in general: Induction with anti-thymocyte globulin, then tacrolimus and steroids for roughly three years, was given to all recipients.

Produced via immunoSEQ multiplex PCR; TCRdb's table is partial and in-frame only. Among tens of thousands of clones, around 87% were seen once, and the ten largest hold 15% to 20%. After removal of 5 bases from V and 2 bases from J, the junction contained 14 bases not matched to a gene. This CDR3 has 18 amino acids. Germline V gene data show CDR1 as KGHSH and CDR2 as LQKENI. Intraepithelial and lamina propria lymphocytes were released after the graft tissue was processed. Points from the study as a whole: Elevated graft-versus-host to host-versus-graft clonal ratios in allografts were recorded for patients with graft-donor T cell macrochimerism. Early post-transplant HvG declines were associated with peak circulating GvH clone levels.

Of note for this clone: Its antigen remains unidentified.

This sample comprised ileum tissue, obtained around 200 days after intestinal transplant. This chain links TRBV18 with TRBJ2-3, with 9 bases identical to TRBD2. The receptor was derived from a human patient who received an intestinal transplant, so some T cells may come from the graft donor. The CDR3 bases are TGTGCCAGCTCATTTAGAGCGGGAGGCGTCGATTTCACAGATACGCAGTATTTT. Translated: CASSFRAGGVDFTDTQYF.